The 9 T cell receptor beta chains listed next were all sequenced from one sample in a study of cytomegalovirus exposure and HLA in healthy donors. Primers: 60 Vbeta forward and 13 Jbeta reverse. TCRdb's table, derived via immunoSEQ multiplex PCR, lists solely in-frame clones and lacks some. Among under 200,000 clones listed, approximately 81% were seen once. Sequencing was performed on PBMCs. The receptors derive from a woman aged 25 to 45 in good health and CMV-seropositive.

The chain recombines TRBV2 with TRBJ2-5, with D perhaps matching TRBD2 (5 bases). CDR1 and CDR2 (germline): SNHLY, FYNNEI. V was pared by 6 bases and J by 7 bases, with 15 bases between. The CDR3 has 13 residues. Here the CDR3 reads CASRRTVVGTQYF. As DNA, the CDR3 is TGTGCCAGCAGACGGACTGTGGTGGGGACCCAGTACTTC.

V usage is TRBV7-8 and J usage is TRBJ2-5, with D tentatively TRBD2 (6 bases). This CDR3 has 14 residues. V was pared by 4 bases and J by 11 bases, with 20 bases between. Germline CDR1 is SGHVS and CDR2 is FQNEAQ. The CDR3 DNA reads TGTGCCAGCAGCTCCCACGGACCCGACCGGGAGCAGTACTTC. It translates to CASSSHGPDREQYF.

The chain has TRBV7-8 and TRBJ1-3; 10 bases fit TRBD1. The trim removed 5 bases at V and 4 bases at J, leaving 8 bases unmatched. The CDR3 runs to 16 residues. Per the germline V gene, CDR1 is SGHVS and CDR2 is FQNEAQ. The CDR3 bases are TGTGCCAGCAGCACCGGGACAGGGGATATCGGAAACACCATATATTTT. Translated, it gives CASSTGTGDIGNTIYF.

The CDR3 bases are TGTGCCAGCAGCTTAGACGTGCGGAATTCACCCCTCCACTTT. This encodes CASSLDVRNSPLHF. The chain recombines TRBV13 with TRBJ1-6; D gene ambiguous. The V and J ends lost 1 base and 7 bases respectively, with 8 bases between them. The germline V gene has CDR1 PRHDT and CDR2 FYEKMQ (reference sequence). There are 14 residues in the CDR3.

V gene TRBV19 combines with J gene TRBJ2-7; 7 bases match TRBD1. This CDR3 has 12 amino acids. Looked up from germline, CDR1 is LNHDA and CDR2 is SQIVND (reference sequence). V shed 4 bases and J 7 bases; nucleotides not matched to a gene: 4. The CDR3 DNA follows: TGTGCCAGTAGTACCGACAGGGTTGAGCAGTACTTC. Translating gives CASSTDRVEQYF.

V usage is TRBV15 and J usage is TRBJ1-2; a possible D gene is TRBD1 (6 bases). The CDR3 runs 13 residues. The germline V gene encodes CDR1 LNHNV and CDR2 YYDKDF (reference sequence). V was cut by 2 bases and J by 6 bases, with 10 bases left in between. As DNA, the CDR3 is TGTGCCACCAGCAGACGACAGGCGGATGGCTACACCTTC. Its protein is CATSRRQADGYTF.

With regard to this clone: A junction end diverges from the germline sequence, so it may reflect a read error. V usage is TRBV7-8 and J usage is TRBJ1-5; D gene ambiguous. CDR1 and CDR2 (germline): SGHVS, FQNEAQ. The CDR3 runs 15 residues. CDR3 nucleotide sequence: TGTGCCAGCAGCAAATACGAGGATAGCTATCAGCCCCAGCATTTT. Translated, it gives CASSKYEDSYQPQHF.

This clone has only a few counts. The chain combines TRBV6-1 with TRBJ2-5; no clear D gene. Germline assignment: CDR1 MNHNS and CDR2 SASEGT. V was clipped by 6 bases and J by 2 bases, with 13 bases between them. This CDR3 is built from 14 residues. The CDR3 loop reads CASSSAAAQETQYF. In DNA form, the CDR3 reads TGTGCCAGCAGCTCTGCGGCTGCACAAGAGACCCAGTACTTC.

The chain uses TRBV18 and TRBJ1-5, with a possible D match to TRBD1 (6 bases). Between the trimmed V and J ends, which lost 5 bases and 7 bases, there was a span of 21 bases. Germline V CDR1 and CDR2: KGHSH, LQKENI. There are 16 residues in the CDR3. CDR3 protein: CASSFGAGGAGQPQHF. The DNA of the CDR3 is TGTGCCAGCTCATTCGGGGCTGGGGGCGCAGGGCAGCCCCAGCATTTT. Complete variable domain (other parts from reference TRBV18 and TRBJ1-5): NAGVMQNPRHLVRRRGQEARLRCSPMKGHSHVYWYRQLPEEGLKFMVYLQKENIIDESGMPKERFSAEFPKEGPSILRIQQVVRGDSAAYFCASSFGAGGAGQPQHFGDGTRLSIL.